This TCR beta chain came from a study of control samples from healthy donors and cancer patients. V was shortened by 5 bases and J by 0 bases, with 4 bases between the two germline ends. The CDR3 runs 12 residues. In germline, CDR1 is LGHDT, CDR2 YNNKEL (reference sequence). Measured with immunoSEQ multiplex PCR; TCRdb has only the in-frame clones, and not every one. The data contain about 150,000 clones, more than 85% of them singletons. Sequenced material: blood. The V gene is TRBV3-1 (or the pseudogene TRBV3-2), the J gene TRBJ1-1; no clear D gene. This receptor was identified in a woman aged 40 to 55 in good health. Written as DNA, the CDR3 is TGTGCCAGCAGCTTGATGAACACTGAAGCTTTCTTT. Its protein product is CASSLMNTEAFF.